The clone carrying this T cell receptor (beta chain) appeared many times. The sample is drawn from a study of tumor-infiltrating lymphocytes in primary liver carcinoma. The V gene lost 11 bases and the J gene lost 4 bases, with 12 bases spanning the gap. This CDR3 contains 13 residues. Germline DNA was extracted alongside blood RNA, which was obtained from unsorted whole blood. Total RNA amounting to around 540 ng was the source from which TCR beta cDNA was made with a constant-region primer. Three-round nested multiplex PCR performed with slightly modified ARM-PCR produced the TCR beta libraries. TRBV1-TRBV30 forward primers paired with a C-beta reverse primer drove the first two PCR rounds, about 10 cycles each. MiXCR was run by TCRdb on the multiplex PCR reads, yielding one entry per CDR3 protein. The data hold approximately 310,000 distinct CDR3 sequences, with less than 75% observed a single time.

The receptor's source is a man in his forties with primary liver carcinoma and hepatitis B virus infection. Sequencing was carried out using peripheral blood. This chain connects TRBV12-3 or TRBV12-4 to TRBJ1-6, with D tentatively TRBD1 (6 bases). The CDR3 loop is CAARQGYNSPLHF. In DNA, the CDR3 is TGTGCCGCGCGGCAGGGGTATAATTCACCCCTCCACTTT.